This TCR beta chain came from a study of blood T cells in healthy people across ages. Germline assignment: CDR1 SGHAT and CDR2 FQNNGV. The CDR3 is made up of 15 amino acids. The ends were cut back, 1 base at V and 7 bases at J, with 15 bases in the middle. Study conclusions and caveats: Roughly linear age-related decline in beta diversity appeared, significant by age 40. Correlation between TCR beta diversity and naive T cell percentage was strong.

This clonotype was observed a handful of times. Its antigen is unidentified. Through a sample-barcoded 5' primer and a J-beta primer mix, a second PCR was run for about 7 to 12 cycles. TCRdb re-called the 5' RACE reads with MiXCR, one entry per CDR3 protein. The sample records about 1.4 million distinct CDR3 sequences, 45% to 70% being singletons. This clonotype was sampled from a man between 18 and 29 years old in good health. The rearrangement joins TRBV11-2 to TRBJ2-3; D might be TRBD1 or TRBD2, each matching 5 bases. Sequencing input: blood. This CDR3 reads CASSLVGDDIYTQYF. Written as DNA, the CDR3 is TGTGCCAGCAGCTTAGTTGGGGACGACATTTATACGCAGTATTTT.